A single T cell receptor beta chain is shown here with its context. CDR1 is SNHLY and CDR2 is FYNNEI in the germline V gene. The CDR3 sequence is 15 residues long. V lost 6 bases and J 0 bases, leaving 11 bases between the germline ends. Profiling relied on immunoSEQ multiplex PCR, and the TCRdb table lists in-frame clones only, not all of them. In the table there are fewer than 150,000 clones, roughly four fifths of which are singletons. This record comes from a study of blood T cell repertoires in COVID-19. About the research overall: T cells, B-cell-depleted T cells, or PBMCs supplied cDNA or gDNA.

The V gene is TRBV2, the J gene TRBJ1-4; D possibly corresponds to TRBD1 (6 bases). This clonotype originated in a woman aged 80 or over in a cohort sampled during active or convalescent COVID-19. The specimen was peripheral blood. CDR3 bases: TGTGCCAGCAGCTCGCAGGGGTCAACTAATGAAAAACTGTTTTTT. This gives the protein CASSSQGSTNEKLFF.